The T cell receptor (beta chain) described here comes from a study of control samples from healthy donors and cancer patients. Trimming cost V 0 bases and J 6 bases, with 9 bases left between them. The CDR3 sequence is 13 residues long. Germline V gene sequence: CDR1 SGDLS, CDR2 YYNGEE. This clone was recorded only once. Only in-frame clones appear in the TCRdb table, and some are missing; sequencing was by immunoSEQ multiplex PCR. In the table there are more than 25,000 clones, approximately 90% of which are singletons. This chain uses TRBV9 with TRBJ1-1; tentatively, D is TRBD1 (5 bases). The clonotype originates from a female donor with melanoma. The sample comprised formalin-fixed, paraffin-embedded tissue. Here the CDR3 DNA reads TGTGCCAGCAGCGTAGTGTGGGGGGCTGAAGCTTTCTTT. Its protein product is CASSVVWGAEAFF. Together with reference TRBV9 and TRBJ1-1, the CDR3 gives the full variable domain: DSGVTQTPKHLITATGQRVTLRCSPRSGDLSVYWYQQSLDQGLQFLIQYYNGEERAKGNILERFSAQQFPDLHSELNLSSLELGDSALYFCASSVVWGAEAFFGQGTRLTVV.